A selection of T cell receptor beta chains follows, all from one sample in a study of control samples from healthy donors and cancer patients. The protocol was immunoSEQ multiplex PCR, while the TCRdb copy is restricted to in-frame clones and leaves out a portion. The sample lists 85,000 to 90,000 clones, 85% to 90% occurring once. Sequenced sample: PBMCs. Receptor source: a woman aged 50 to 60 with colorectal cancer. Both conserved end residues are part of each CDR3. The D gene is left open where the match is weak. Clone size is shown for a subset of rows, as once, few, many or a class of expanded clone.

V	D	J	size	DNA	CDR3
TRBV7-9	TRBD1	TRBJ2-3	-	TGTGCCAGCAGCATGCTGGGACAGAGCACAGATACGCAGTATTTT	CASSMLGQSTDTQYF
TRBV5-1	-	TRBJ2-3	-	TGCGCCAGCAGCTTGGGGCCGGGGCTGTCGGATACGCAGTATTTT	CASSLGPGLSDTQYF
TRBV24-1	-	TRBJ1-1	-	TGTGCCACCAGGTCGGTCCTGGACACTGAAGCTTTCTTT	CATRSVLDTEAFF
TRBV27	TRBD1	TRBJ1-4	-	TGTGCCAGCAGTTCCCCCGGGACAGGGCGTGAAAAACTGTTTTTT	CASSSPGTGREKLFF
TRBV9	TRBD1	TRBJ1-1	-	TGTGCCAGCAGCGTGGGCGAGACAGGGGGCAAAACTGAAGCTTTCTTT	CASSVGETGGKTEAFF
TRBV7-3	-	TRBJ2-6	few	TGTGCCAGCAGCTTAATGGGTTCTGGGGCCAACGTCCTGACTTTC	CASSLMGSGANVLTF
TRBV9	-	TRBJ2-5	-	TGTGCCAGCAGCGTAGAAGGGACGATAACTGAGACCCAGTACTTC	CASSVEGTITETQYF
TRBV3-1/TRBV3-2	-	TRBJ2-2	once	TGTGCCAGCAGCCCTAGTCATAGCACCGGGGAGCTGTTTTTT	CASSPSHSTGELFF
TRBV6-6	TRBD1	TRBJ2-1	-	TGTGCCTCAACGCACAGGGGGGCCTACAATGAGCAGTTCTTC	CASTHRGAYNEQFF
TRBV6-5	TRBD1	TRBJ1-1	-	TGTGCCAGCAGCCGACGACAGGGTGACACTGAAGCTTTCTTT	CASSRRQGDTEAFF
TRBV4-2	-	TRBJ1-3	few	TGTGCCAGCAGCCAAGAGCGCGGAGCCTCTGGAAACACCATATATTTT	CASSQERGASGNTIYF
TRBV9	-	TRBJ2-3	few	TGTGCCAGCAGCCCCTCCTCCAGGAAGAGCACAGATACGCAGTATTTT	CASSPSSRKSTDTQYF
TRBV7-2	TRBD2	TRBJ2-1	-	TGTGCCAGCAGCCCCGGGGCTAGCGGGGGGCGGGAGCAGTTCTTC	CASSPGASGGREQFF
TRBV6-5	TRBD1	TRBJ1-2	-	TGTGCCAGCAAGACACCGGGACAGAGTGGCTATGGCTACACCTTC	CASKTPGQSGYGYTF
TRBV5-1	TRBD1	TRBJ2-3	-	TGCGCCAGCAGCTTAGGGGGCCTAAGCACAGATACGCAGTATTTT	CASSLGGLSTDTQYF
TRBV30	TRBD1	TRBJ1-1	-	TGTGCCTGGAGGTATAGGGACAGAAACACTGAAGCTTTCTTT	CAWRYRDRNTEAFF
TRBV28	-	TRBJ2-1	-	TGTGCCAGCAGAAGGACACAATCATACAATGAGCAGTTCTTC	CASRRTQSYNEQFF
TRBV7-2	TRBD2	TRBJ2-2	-	TGTGCCAGCAGCAGCAACCTCCTAGCGGGGGCTTCCACCGGGGAGCTGTTTTTT	CASSSNLLAGASTGELFF
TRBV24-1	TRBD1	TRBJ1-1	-	TGTGCCACCAGTGGGCAGGGGGTGGAAGCTTTCTTT	CATSGQGVEAFF
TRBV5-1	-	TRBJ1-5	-	TGCGCCAGCAGCTTGGATGGGGATAGCAATCAGCCCCAGCATTTT	CASSLDGDSNQPQHF
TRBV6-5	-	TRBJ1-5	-	TGTGCCAGCACTCCGACGCTTGGCAATCAGCCCCAGCATTTT	CASTPTLGNQPQHF
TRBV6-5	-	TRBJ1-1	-	TGTGCCAGCCGAGGGCTAGGCGGGAACACTGAAGCTTTCTTT	CASRGLGGNTEAFF
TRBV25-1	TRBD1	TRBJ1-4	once	TGTGCCAGCAGTGAATGGACAGGGGTGGAGGAAAAACTGTTTTTT	CASSEWTGVEEKLFF
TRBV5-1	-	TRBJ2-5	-	TGCGCCAGCAGCCCCCGACTAGTGGCTGAGACCCAGTACTTC	CASSPRLVAETQYF
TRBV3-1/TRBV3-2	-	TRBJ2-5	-	TGTGCCAGCAGCCAACAGCAAGAGACCCAGTACTTC	CASSQQQETQYF
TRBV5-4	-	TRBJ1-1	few	TGTGCCAGCAGTTCCGGGGGGCGGGGAGCTTTCTTT	CASSSGGRGAFF
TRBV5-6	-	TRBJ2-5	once	TGTGCCAGCAGCCGCACAGGGAGTGAGGAGACCCAGTACTTC	CASSRTGSEETQYF
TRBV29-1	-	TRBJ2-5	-	TGCAGCGTTGAAGGGGGGATTGGTCAGACCCAGTACTTC	CSVEGGIGQTQYF
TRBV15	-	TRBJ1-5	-	TGTGCCACCAGCCCCCGACAGGCCGGCGGCAGGAGGGTTTATAGCAATCAGCCCCAGCATTTT	CATSPRQAGGRRVYSNQPQHF
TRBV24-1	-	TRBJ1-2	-	TGTGCCACCAGTGGGTTGGAGCGCGGTGGCTACACCTTC	CATSGLERGGYTF
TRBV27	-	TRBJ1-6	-	TGTGCCAGCAGCATTAGACAGGTCGTTAATTCACCCCTCCACTTT	CASSIRQVVNSPLHF
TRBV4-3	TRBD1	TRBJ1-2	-	TGCGCCAGCAGCCAAGATTCCCACAGGGGAGGCGGCTACACCTTC	CASSQDSHRGGGYTF
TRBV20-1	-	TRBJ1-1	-	TGCAGTGCTAGAGAGAGGGGAAGCGCTTTCTTT	CSARERGSAFF
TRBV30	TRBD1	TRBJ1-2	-	TGTGCCTGGAGGGTCGACAGGGTCTATGGCTACACCTTC	CAWRVDRVYGYTF
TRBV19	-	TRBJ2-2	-	TGTGCCAGTAGTATAGGAGTCCAGCTCTTTAACACCGGGGAGCTGTTTTTT	CASSIGVQLFNTGELFF
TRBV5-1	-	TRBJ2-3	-	TGCGCCAGCAGATCAGGGTTTACAGATACGCAGTATTTT	CASRSGFTDTQYF
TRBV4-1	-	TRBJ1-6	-	TGCGCCAGCAGCCGAACGGTTACTAATAATTCACCCCTCCACTTT	CASSRTVTNNSPLHF
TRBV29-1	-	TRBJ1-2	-	TGCAGCGTTGAAGATCGAGGGGAGGTGGGCTACACCTTC	CSVEDRGEVGYTF
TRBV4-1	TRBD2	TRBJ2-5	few	TGCGCCAGCAGCCAAGGACTAGCGGAGACCCAAGAGACCCAGTACTTC	CASSQGLAETQETQYF
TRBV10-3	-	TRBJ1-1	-	TGTGCCATCAGTGAGGGGCCAAGGGCTAACACTGAAGCTTTCTTT	CAISEGPRANTEAFF
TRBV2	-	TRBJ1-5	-	TGTGCCAGCAGTGAATCGGGGGGACTTTCCCAGCATTTT	CASSESGGLSQHF
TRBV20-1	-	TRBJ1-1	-	TGCAGTGCTAGTCAAGGGGGGAGCACTGAAGCTTTCTTT	CSASQGGSTEAFF
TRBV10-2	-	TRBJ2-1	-	TGCGCCAGCACCGACGGCCAGCGGAGTCCCTACAATGAGCAGTTCTTC	CASTDGQRSPYNEQFF
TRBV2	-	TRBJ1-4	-	TGTGCCAGCAGTGAAAGCAGGGTGGAAAAACTGTTTTTT	CASSESRVEKLFF
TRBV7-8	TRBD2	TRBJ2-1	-	TGTGCCAGCAGCCAAGGACTAGCGCTCTACAATGAGCAGTTCTTC	CASSQGLALYNEQFF
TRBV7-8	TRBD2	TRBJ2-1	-	TGTGCCAGCAGCCTACCCCGCGCGGGGGGGCCCGATGAGCAGTTCTTC	CASSLPRAGGPDEQFF
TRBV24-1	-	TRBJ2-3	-	TGTGCCACCAGTGAGGTCGTGGGGGGTACAGATACGCAGTATTTT	CATSEVVGGTDTQYF
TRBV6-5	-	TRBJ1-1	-	TGTGCCAGCAGTCGGGCCCCTCAGGACACTGAAGCTTTCTTT	CASSRAPQDTEAFF
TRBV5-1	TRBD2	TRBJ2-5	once	TGCGCCAGCAGCTTGGGGGCTAGCGGGGGCCCAGAGACCCAGTACTTC	CASSLGASGGPETQYF
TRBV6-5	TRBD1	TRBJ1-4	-	TGTGCCAGCTGGGACAGGAATGAAAAACTGTTTTTT	CASWDRNEKLFF
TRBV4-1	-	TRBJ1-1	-	TGCGCCAGCAGCCAAGCGGGGAGTGAAGCTTTCTTT	CASSQAGSEAFF
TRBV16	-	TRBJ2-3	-	TGTGCCAGCAGCCAATCGAACACAGCGTATTTT	CASSQSNTAYF
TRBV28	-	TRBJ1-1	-	TGTGCCAGCAGTTTCCGCTCCCAGGCTTTCTTT	CASSFRSQAFF
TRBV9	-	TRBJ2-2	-	TGTGCCAGCAGCGTAGCTGTCTTGGGCGGCTCCACCGGGGAGCTGTTTTTT	CASSVAVLGGSTGELFF
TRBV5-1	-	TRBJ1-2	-	TGCGCCAGCAGCTTGGCCCCTTGGGACTCGTATGGCTACACCTTC	CASSLAPWDSYGYTF